The 32 T cell receptor beta chains listed next were all sequenced from one sample in a study of T cell clonality in common variable immunodeficiency. Findings of the study overall: In common variable immunodeficiency, TCR beta chains reportedly carried fewer deletions and N-nucleotide insertions.

For these TCRs, the target antigens are not known. Assay: immunoSEQ multiplex PCR; the TCRdb copy retains only in-frame clones and omits some. The record shows 20,000 or so clones for this sample, with no singletons present. Material: peripheral blood mononuclear cells. Receptors originate from a human donor with common variable immunodeficiency.

This clone has a count of ten or more. The read falls 3 residues short of the CDR3 end, and the missing part is taken from the germline J gene. This chain connects TRBV7-9 to TRBJ2-2; 7 bases match TRBD2. J was trimmed by 6 bases and V by 5 bases; bases with no gene match: 9. The V gene's germline CDR1 is SEHNR and CDR2 FQNEAQ (reference sequence). The CDR3 has 15 amino acids. The CDR3 reads CASSPPGTSAGELFF. The sequenced CDR3 bases are TGTGCCAGCAGCCCCCCTGGTACTAGCGCCGGGGAG.

This clone was counted between two and nine times. The sequence runs out 3 residues before the end of the CDR3; the remainder is reconstructed from the germline J gene. The chain carries TRBV5-5 and TRBJ2-7, with unresolved D. The germline V and J ends were trimmed by 0 bases and 6 bases, with 16 bases remaining between them. The germline V gene encodes CDR1 SGHKS and CDR2 YYEKEE (reference sequence). The CDR3 is made up of 15 amino acids. CDR3 sequence: CASSLVASGKVEQYF. The part of the CDR3 DNA that was read is TGTGCCAGCAGCTTGGTCGCTAGTGGAAAAGTCGAG.

This clone ranks as medium-sized. Incomplete CDR3 DNA: TGCAGTGCCCGACCTGGGGGGGTGAACACCGGGGAG. This translates into CSARPGGVNTGE. In full, the CDR3 is CSARPGGVNTGELFF. The chain joins TRBV20-1 to TRBJ2-2; 7 bases align to TRBD2. The CDR3 goes on 3 residues after the read ends, and that part is filled in from the germline J gene. Germline-derived CDR1 and CDR2 are DFQATT and SNEGSKA (reference sequence). J lost 1 base, V lost 6 bases, and 8 bases had no gene match. The CDR3 totals 15 residues.

Within the sample, this clone is medium-sized. The DNA ends 3 residues before the CDR3 does, and the rest of the CDR3 is filled in from the germline J gene. V usage is TRBV20-1 and J usage is TRBJ2-5, with 9 nucleotides matching TRBD1. Germline CDR1 DFQATT, CDR2 SNEGSKA (reference sequence). J lost 3 bases, V lost 8 bases, and 13 bases had no gene match. The CDR3 spans 15 residues. The CDR3 loop is CSPLNPGQGEETQYF. The part of the CDR3 DNA that was read is TGCAGTCCCCTAAACCCGGGACAGGGAGAAGAGACC.

A note on this clone: Read coverage stops 3 residues before the CDR3 terminus; the germline J gene supplies the remainder. The gene calls are TRBV11-2 and TRBJ1-1; no reliable D call. Germline V gives CDR1 SGHAT, CDR2 FQNNGV. This CDR3 has 14 amino acids. V lost 1 base and J lost 0, with 6 bases in between. The CDR3 reads CASSLARLNTEAFF. The sequenced CDR3 bases are TGTGCCAGCAGCTTAGCCAGGTTGAACACTGAA.

The sample holds many counts of this clone. With the read ending 3 residues before the CDR3 end, the germline J gene is used to fill in that end. The chain links TRBV14 to TRBJ2-7, with 7 positions matching TRBD2. This CDR3 region has 15 residues. The V segment lost 2 bases and the J segment 2 bases; nucleotides outside the gene matches: 6. Germline lookup yields CDR1 SGHDN and CDR2 FVKESK. The sequenced part of the CDR3 DNA is TGTGCCAGCAGCCAAACTACTAGCGAGACCTACGAG. Translating gives CASSQTTSETYE. The full CDR3 reads CASSQTTSETYEQYF.

This clone was counted only a few times. The chain's CDR3 is CANPGFSNSPLHF. The covered CDR3 bases are TGTGCCAACCCAGGGTTTAGCAATTCACCC. The chain uses TRBV2 and TRBJ1-6; D may be TRBD1 (5 bases). The CDR3 end is not reached by the read, which stops 3 residues before it; the germline J gene fills it in. There are 13 residues in the CDR3. V gave up 10 bases and J gave up 7 bases, with 14 bases separating them. CDR1 and CDR2 (germline): SNHLY, FYNNEI.

This clone was counted many times. From the germline J gene comes the end of the CDR3, since the read stops 3 residues before it. This chain uses TRBV19 with TRBJ2-5; no clear D gene. The CDR3 extends over 11 amino acids. Per the germline V gene, CDR1 is LNHDA and CDR2 is SQIVND (reference sequence). V lost 2 bases and J lost 5, with 3 bases in between. The sequenced part of the CDR3 DNA is TGTGCCAGTAGTATACGGGAGACC. Its translation is CASSIRET. The full CDR3 protein is CASSIRETQYF.

This clone was seen only a few times. The read ends 3 residues early relative to the CDR3; the germline J gene fills the gap. V gene TRBV7-2 combines with J gene TRBJ2-2; weak D call: TRBD1 (6 bases). The CDR3 length is 15 residues. The germline V and J ends were trimmed by 5 bases and 4 bases, with 14 bases remaining between them. Germline V gene lookup returns CDR1 SGHTA and CDR2 FQGNSA. Here the CDR3 reads CASSRWSGVTGELFF. CDR3 DNA, as far as it was read: TGTGCCAGCAGCAGGTGGTCAGGGGTCACCGGGGAG.

This clone was counted at least ten times. The read gets to within 3 residues of the CDR3 end, and the germline J gene fills in the rest. This chain connects TRBV20-1 to TRBJ1-1; possibly TRBD1 for D (5 bases). The CDR3 runs 15 residues. V was clipped by 1 base and J by 6 bases, with 18 bases between them. Germline CDR1 and CDR2: DFQATT and SNEGSKA (reference sequence). The DNA read from the CDR3 is TGCAGTGCTAGAGTTAATCCTTCACGGGGGGCTGAA. The encoded protein is CSARVNPSRGAE. The whole CDR3 protein reads CSARVNPSRGAEAFF.

This clone showed up many times. The read gets to within 3 residues of the CDR3 end, and the germline J gene fills in the rest. The rearrangement uses TRBV30 and TRBJ2-5; the match to TRBD1 covers 9 bases. The germline V gene has CDR1 GTSNPN and CDR2 SVGIG (reference sequence). The CDR3 totals 15 residues. Trimming removed 4 bases from V and 5 bases from J; junction bases left unmatched: 11. The CDR3 spells CAWTEGQGITETQYF. CDR3 bases read: TGTGCCTGGACCGAGGGACAGGGAATAACGGAGACC.

In its sample, this clone was seen many times. CDR3 DNA, as far as it was read: TGTGCCAGCGGACAGAACTCTGGGGCCAACGTC. This sequence encodes CASGQNSGANV. The whole CDR3 protein is CASGQNSGANVLTF. The chain carries TRBV2 and TRBJ2-6, with a tentative D call TRBD1 (6 bases). The sequence runs out 3 residues before the end of the CDR3; the remainder is reconstructed from the germline J gene. This CDR3 contains 14 residues. Germline V gene sequence: CDR1 SNHLY, CDR2 FYNNEI. V shed 8 bases and J shed 0 bases, with 8 bases lying between them.

This clone has ten or more counts. The read finishes 3 residues shy of the CDR3 end, and the germline J gene is used to complete it. J is TRBJ2-1 and V is TRBV5-5, with TRBD2 identical over 7 bases. The V segment lost 0 bases and the J segment 4 bases; nucleotides outside the gene matches: 4. From germline, CDR1 is SGHKS and CDR2 YYEKEE (reference sequence). The CDR3 contains 15 residues. The CDR3: CASSLVGGSYNEQFF. The CDR3 bases that were read are TGTGCCAGCAGCTTGGTGGGGGGGTCGTACAATGAG.

There are many counts of this clone. The missing CDR3 end, 3 residues past where the read stops, is filled in from the germline J gene. The genes are TRBV7-9 and TRBJ1-4, with D hard to call. Trimming removed 2 bases at V and 8 bases at J, with 6 bases between. Germline V gene data show CDR1 as SEHNR and CDR2 as FQNEAQ (reference sequence). The length of the CDR3 is 12 residues. CDR3 region: CASSLRMEKLFF. CDR3 bases read: TGTGCCAGCAGCTTACGTATGGAAAAA.

This clone was found many times. The CDR3 end lies 3 residues beyond the end of the read and is filled in from the germline J gene. The chain combines TRBV30 with TRBJ1-6; maybe TRBD1 (5 bases). In germline, CDR1 is GTSNPN, CDR2 SVGIG (reference sequence). This CDR3 region has 14 residues. V shed 5 bases and J shed 7 bases, with 15 bases lying between them. CDR3 DNA, as far as it was read: TGTGCCTGGTGCGGCGGGGCTTGGAATTCACCC. It specifies CAWCGGAWNSP. The entire CDR3 protein reads CAWCGGAWNSPLHF.

This clone was seen a few times. The read gets to within 3 residues of the CDR3 end, and the germline J gene fills in the rest. This chain uses TRBV2 with TRBJ2-2; D uncertain. Germline V CDR1 and CDR2: SNHLY, FYNNEI. V dropped 6 bases and J dropped 0 bases, with 11 bases sitting between them. The CDR3 runs 15 residues. The DNA read from the CDR3 is TGTGCCAGCAGCCAAGGCCTTTCGAACACCGGGGAG. Translated: CASSQGLSNTGE. The entire CDR3 is CASSQGLSNTGELFF.

This clone was observed many times. The sequence runs out 3 residues before the end of the CDR3; the remainder is reconstructed from the germline J gene. This chain joins TRBV5-6 and TRBJ1-5; tentatively, D is TRBD1 (6 bases). The germline V and J ends were trimmed by 6 bases and 2 bases, with 15 bases remaining between them. CDR1 SGHDT and CDR2 YYEEEE come from the germline V gene. The length of the CDR3 is 15 residues. The DNA read from the CDR3 is TGTGCCAGCAAGACCTGGGGGGGCGGCAATCAGCCC. This translates into CASKTWGGGNQP. The complete CDR3 protein is CASKTWGGGNQPQHF.

This clone was observed at least ten times. The CDR3 is cut off 3 residues early in the read; its end comes from the germline J gene. This chain joins TRBV20-1 and TRBJ2-3; TRBD2 matches at 13 bases. The ends lost 5 bases at V and 3 bases at J; junction bases unmatched: 11. This CDR3 is 17 amino acids long. Germline assignment: CDR1 DFQATT and CDR2 SNEGSKA (reference sequence). The sequenced part of the CDR3 DNA is TGCAGTGCTTTGGGGACGGGACTAGCGGGGCTAACAGATACG. This sequence encodes CSALGTGLAGLTDT. The whole CDR3 sequence reads CSALGTGLAGLTDTQYF.

There are many counts of this clone. The read gets to within 3 residues of the CDR3 end, and the germline J gene fills in the rest. This chain links TRBV12-3 or TRBV12-4 with TRBJ2-1; 9 nucleotides line up with TRBD2. V trimming: 7 bases; J trimming: 0 bases; junction bases outside the gene matches: 4. CDR3 length: 15 amino acids. The CDR3 bases that were read are TGTGCCAGCAAGAATAGCGGGAGCTCCTACAATGAG. Its protein product is CASKNSGSSYNE. The CDR3 as a whole reads CASKNSGSSYNEQFF.

This clone has ten or more counts. The read terminates 3 residues ahead of where the CDR3 ends, so the germline J gene completes it. The chain joins TRBV20-1 to TRBJ2-5; 11 bases line up with TRBD2. J gave up 2 bases and V 0 bases, and 11 bases lay outside the gene matches. CDR3 size: 18 residues. Germline V gene lookup returns CDR1 DFQATT and CDR2 SNEGSKA (reference sequence). The CDR3 bases that were read are TGCAGTGCTAGAGATCTACTAGCGGGAGTTGAGGGTCAAGAGACC. Amino acid sequence: CSARDLLAGVEGQET. The full CDR3 reads CSARDLLAGVEGQETQYF.

The sample holds a few counts of this clone. The read terminates 3 residues ahead of where the CDR3 ends, so the germline J gene completes it. The chain recombines TRBV19 with TRBJ1-1; no definite D call. Trimming cost V 3 bases and J 0 bases, with 14 bases left between them. CDR3 length equals 16 residues. Germline values: CDR1 LNHDA, CDR2 SQIVND (reference sequence). Partial CDR3 DNA: TGTGCCAGTAGTATCAGCGCACGGCGGGTGAACACTGAA. It specifies CASSISARRVNTE. The whole CDR3 reads CASSISARRVNTEAFF.

The table lists this clone with many counts. Sequencing ends 3 residues short of the CDR3 end; the germline J gene provides the rest. The chain joins TRBV20-1 to TRBJ1-3, with D perhaps TRBD1 (6 bases). V lost 6 bases and J 0 bases, leaving 12 bases between the germline ends. Germline CDR1 reads DFQATT; CDR2 reads SNEGSKA (reference sequence). There are 14 residues in the CDR3. CDR3 DNA, as far as it was read: TGCAGTGCGCCACAGGGCGGCTCTGGAAACACC. Its protein product is CSAPQGGSGNT. The full CDR3 reads CSAPQGGSGNTIYF.

This clone was counted many times. The sequenced part of the CDR3 DNA is TGTGCCAGCAGCTTGTGGGGGGGGGAGACC. Amino acid sequence: CASSLWGGET. The entire CDR3 is CASSLWGGETQYF. The rearrangement links TRBV5-5 to TRBJ2-5; the match to TRBD2 covers 7 bases. The read is 3 residues too short to cover the CDR3 end, so that end is filled in from the germline J gene. The V gene end was trimmed by 1 base and the J gene end by 5 bases; junction bases not matched to a gene: 2. CDR1 SGHKS and CDR2 YYEKEE come from the germline V gene (reference sequence). The CDR3 has 13 amino acids.

In its sample, this clone was seen many times. The CDR3 end falls 3 residues outside the read, so it is completed with the germline J gene. The J gene is TRBJ2-7, the V gene TRBV6-1, with no clear D. The CDR3 is 12 amino acids. CDR1 and CDR2 (germline): MNHNS, SASEGT. V was cut by 2 bases and J by 2 bases, with 4 bases left in between. The CDR3 DNA, read in part, is TGTGCCAGCAGTGAATTCGCCTACGAG. It translates to CASSEFAYE. Given in full, the CDR3 is CASSEFAYEQYF.

This clone was counted many times. The CDR3 extends 3 residues past the end of the read, so its final part is completed from the germline J gene. The chain combines TRBV18 with TRBJ2-7, with 8 bases aligning to TRBD2. CDR3 size: 13 residues. Trimming removed 10 bases from V and 4 bases from J; junction bases left unmatched: 9. CDR1 is KGHSH, CDR2 LQKENI, per germline. The CDR3 sequence: CAIPGGGSYEQYF. Incomplete CDR3 DNA: TGTGCCATCCCCGGCGGGGGGAGTTACGAG.

Remarks on this clone: The read halts 3 residues ahead of the CDR3 end, with the missing end drawn from the germline J gene. At the DNA level, this CDR3 is encoded by other sequences in the same sample as well. The chain combines TRBV11-2 with TRBJ2-3, with D uncertain. Trimming left V 4 bases short and J 4 bases short, with 6 bases between. Looked up from germline, CDR1 is SGHAT and CDR2 is FQNNGV. This CDR3 has 12 amino acids. CDR3 DNA (partial): TGTGCCAGCAGCTCCCCCTCAGATACG. Translating it yields CASSSPSDT. The whole CDR3 region reads CASSSPSDTQYF.

On this clone itself: The read gets to within 3 residues of the CDR3 end, and the germline J gene fills in the rest. V and J are TRBV20-1 and TRBJ2-1; weak D call: TRBD2 (7 bases). V lost 0 bases and J lost 8, with 17 bases in between. The CDR3 extends over 15 amino acids. Germline V lookup: CDR1 DFQATT, CDR2 SNEGSKA (reference sequence). The sequenced CDR3 bases are TGCAGTGCTAGAGATGTCGGGGGGAGGGGGGATGAG. Translated, it gives CSARDVGGRGDE. The whole CDR3 reads CSARDVGGRGDEQFF.

This clone was seen many times. The read finishes 3 residues shy of the CDR3 end, and the germline J gene is used to complete it. V usage is TRBV20-1 and J usage is TRBJ2-7; D gene unclear. V was pared by 0 bases and J by 6 bases, with 6 bases between. The CDR3 has 11 amino acids. CDR1 DFQATT and CDR2 SNEGSKA come from the germline V gene (reference sequence). CDR3 DNA, as far as it was read: TGCAGTGCTAGAGATCAGCGCGAG. Translating gives CSARDQRE. The full CDR3 protein is CSARDQREQYF.

This clone has only a few counts. The sequence runs out 3 residues before the end of the CDR3; the remainder is reconstructed from the germline J gene. The rearrangement links TRBV20-1 to TRBJ1-3, with D perhaps TRBD1 (6 bases). CDR3 length: 16 amino acids. From germline, CDR1 is DFQATT and CDR2 SNEGSKA (reference sequence). V was trimmed by 6 bases and J by 0 bases, leaving 18 bases between them. The CDR3 loop is CSAEDRQAPSGNTIYF. The part of the CDR3 DNA that was read is TGCAGTGCCGAAGATCGACAGGCGCCCTCTGGAAACACC.

This clone was seen many times. The observed sequence ends 3 residues before the CDR3 terminus, with the missing tail filled in from the germline J gene. This chain joins TRBV6-2 or TRBV6-3 and TRBJ1-2; 10 bases align to TRBD1. The CDR3 totals 13 residues. The germline V gene has CDR1 MNHEY and CDR2 SVGEGT. The chain's CDR3 is CASTKTGGEGYTF. Partial CDR3 DNA: TGTGCCAGCACCAAGACAGGGGGCGAGGGC.

About this clone itself: From the germline J gene comes the end of the CDR3, since the read stops 3 residues before it. The V call is TRBV7-2, the J call TRBJ1-5; a possible D gene is TRBD1 (6 bases). The CDR3 is made up of 15 amino acids. Germline values: CDR1 SGHTA, CDR2 FQGNSA. Trimming removed 9 bases from V and 1 base from J, with 16 bases in between. CDR3 bases read: TGTGCCAGTAGCAGGGGATCCCTAAGCAATCAGCCC. Protein product: CASSRGSLSNQP. The entire CDR3 protein is CASSRGSLSNQPQHF. The whole variable domain, filled in from reference TRBV7-2 and TRBJ1-5, reads GAGVSQSPSNKVTEKGKDVELRCDPISGHTALYWYRQSLGQGLEFLIYFQGNSAPDKSGLPSDRFSAERTGGSVSTLTIQRTQQEDSAVYLCASSRGSLSNQPQHFGDGTRLSIL.

This clone came up many times. The sequence runs out 3 residues before the end of the CDR3; the remainder is reconstructed from the germline J gene. The chain carries TRBV7-8 and TRBJ2-3, with D possibly matching TRBD1 (6 bases). Trimming took 5 bases from V and 4 from J, leaving 13 bases between them. Per germline, CDR1 SGHVS and CDR2 FQNEAQ. The CDR3 spans 14 residues. The CDR3 bases that were read are TGTGCCAGCAGCGGAGCAGCAGGGGCAGATACG. Protein sequence: CASSGAAGADT. The full-length CDR3 reads as CASSGAAGADTQYF.